This TCR beta chain emerged from a study of shared clonotypes between healthy human individuals. Germline loops: CDR1 SGHDT, CDR2 YYEEEE. The V segment lost 6 bases and the J segment 3 bases; nucleotides outside the gene matches: 6. The CDR3 is made up of 14 amino acids. Only in-frame clones appear in the TCRdb table, and some are missing; sequencing was by immunoSEQ multiplex PCR. The data contain some 2,500,000 clones, roughly 93% of them singletons. This clone appeared once. CD4+ cell separation produced CD45RA+ naive and CD45RA-negative memory subsets. J is TRBJ2-1 and V is TRBV5-6; 7 nucleotides match TRBD2. This TCR derives from a man aged 18 to 30 in good health. Some clones in this sample may be carry-over from other donors' samples. The sequenced sample consisted of naive CD4+ T cells from PBMCs. Subset given: CD45RA+ positively selected. The chain's CDR3 is CASTGASGYNEQFF. The DNA for the CDR3 is TGTGCCAGCACCGGGGCTAGCGGCTACAATGAGCAGTTCTTC.